This TCR beta chain is from a study of cytomegalovirus exposure and HLA in healthy donors. Across the whole study: Early on, a data release was issued that held approximately 78 million unique TCRs from HLA-typed donors.

PCR employed 60 Vbeta and 13 Jbeta primers. Original processing notes: Roughly 83 million unique TCR beta chains, roughly 11 million of them shared, were counted by a later analysis. The protocol was immunoSEQ multiplex PCR, while the TCRdb copy is restricted to in-frame clones and leaves out a portion. V and J calls and clone size come straight from that table; D and trimming were deduced from the DNA. This table holds about 130,000 clones, around 80% found once. The germline V gene encodes CDR1 LNHDA and CDR2 SQIVND (reference sequence). CDR3 length: 12 amino acids. V trimming: 11 bases; J trimming: 2 bases; junction bases outside the gene matches: 4.

The TCR originated in a woman aged 35 to 49 in good health and CMV-seronegative. The sample comprised PBMCs. This sequence joins TRBV19 and TRBJ2-5; 8 nucleotides match TRBD2. CDR3 nucleotide sequence: TGTGCCTCTAGCGGGCTACAAGAGACCCAGTACTTC. Its translation is CASSGLQETQYF.